There are a few counts of the clone carrying this T cell receptor beta chain. A 5'RACE reaction primed in the constant segment made cDNA libraries of TCR alpha and TCR beta, and these carried sample barcodes and UMIs. TCRdb re-derived calls from the 5' RACE reads in MiXCR, one entry per CDR3 protein. The data show some 350,000 distinct CDR3 sequences, more than 15% seen once. The sample is drawn from a study of T-cell memory formation after mild COVID-19. Study-wide context: Clustering of TCRs was largely donor specific.

The CDR3 contains 13 residues. The V and J ends lost 3 bases and 5 bases respectively, with 11 bases between them. V usage is TRBV12-3 or TRBV12-4 and J usage is TRBJ2-7, with a possible D match to TRBD1 (6 bases). The source is a man aged 18 to 29 who had mild COVID-19 (a few samples of this study predate the infection). Cell type and time point are not known. Sequenced material: PBMCs or a T cell subset sorted from them (not recorded which). The DNA for the CDR3 is TGTGCCAGCAGTTTTCAGGGGTTCCACGAGCAGTACTTC. Amino acids: CASSFQGFHEQYF.